The present entry profiles one TCR beta chain with its context. What it binds is not known. V was cut by 5 bases and J by 5 bases, with 12 bases left in between. Per germline, CDR1 SGHTA and CDR2 FQGNSA. The CDR3 length is 13 residues. The data were obtained in a study of T cell responses to AZD1222 COVID-19 vaccine. Points from the study as a whole: Sampling that yielded the repertoires occurred only after the peak T cell response. At baseline, just five to seven AZD1222 recipients tested seropositive.

The protocol was immunoSEQ multiplex PCR, while the TCRdb copy is restricted to in-frame clones and leaves out a portion. The sample lists 150,000 or so clones; about 91% were seen once. The chain links TRBV7-2 to TRBJ1-2, with D perhaps TRBD1 (5 bases). This TCR derives from an adult who received the AZD1222 COVID-19 vaccine. The sample in question was peripheral blood, obtained 28 days after the second AZD1222 dose. CDR3 sequence (DNA): TGTGCCAGCAGCAGCCGGGACGAGTATGGCTACACCTTC. It encodes CASSSRDEYGYTF.